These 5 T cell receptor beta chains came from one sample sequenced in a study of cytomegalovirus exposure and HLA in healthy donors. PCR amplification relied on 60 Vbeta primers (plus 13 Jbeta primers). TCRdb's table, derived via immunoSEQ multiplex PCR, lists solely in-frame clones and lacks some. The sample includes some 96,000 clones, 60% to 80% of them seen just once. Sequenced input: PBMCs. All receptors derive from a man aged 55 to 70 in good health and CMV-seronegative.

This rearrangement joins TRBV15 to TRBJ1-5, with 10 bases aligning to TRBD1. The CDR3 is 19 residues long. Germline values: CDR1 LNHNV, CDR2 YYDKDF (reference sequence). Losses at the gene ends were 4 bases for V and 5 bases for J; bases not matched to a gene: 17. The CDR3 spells CATSMREGTGTGDDQPQHF. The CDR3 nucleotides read TGTGCCACCAGCATGAGGGAGGGGACTGGGACAGGGGACGATCAGCCCCAGCATTTT.

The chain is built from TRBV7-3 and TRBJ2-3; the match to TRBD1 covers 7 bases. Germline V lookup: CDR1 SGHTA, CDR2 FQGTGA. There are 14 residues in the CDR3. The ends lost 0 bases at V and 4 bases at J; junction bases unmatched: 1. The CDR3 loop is CASSLTGQPDTQYF. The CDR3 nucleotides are TGTGCCAGCAGCTTAACGGGACAGCCAGATACGCAGTATTTT.

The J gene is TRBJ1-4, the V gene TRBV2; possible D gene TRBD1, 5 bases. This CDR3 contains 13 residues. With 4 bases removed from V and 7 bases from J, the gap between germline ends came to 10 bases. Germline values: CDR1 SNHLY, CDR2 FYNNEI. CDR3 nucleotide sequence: TGTGCCAGCAGTGGGGCAGGGCCTGAAAAACTGTTTTTT. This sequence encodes CASSGAGPEKLFF.

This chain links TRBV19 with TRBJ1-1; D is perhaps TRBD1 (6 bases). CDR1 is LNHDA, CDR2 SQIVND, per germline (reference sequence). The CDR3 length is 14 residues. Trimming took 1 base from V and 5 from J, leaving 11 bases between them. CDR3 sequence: CASSIGNRATEAFF. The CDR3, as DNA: TGTGCCAGTAGTATAGGCAACAGGGCAACTGAAGCTTTCTTT. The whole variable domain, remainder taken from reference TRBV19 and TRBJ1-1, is DGGITQSPKYLFRKEGQNVTLSCEQNLNHDAMYWYRQDPGQGLRLIYYSQIVNDFQKGDIAEGYSVSREKKESFPLTVTSAQKNPTAFYLCASSIGNRATEAFFGQGTRLTVV.

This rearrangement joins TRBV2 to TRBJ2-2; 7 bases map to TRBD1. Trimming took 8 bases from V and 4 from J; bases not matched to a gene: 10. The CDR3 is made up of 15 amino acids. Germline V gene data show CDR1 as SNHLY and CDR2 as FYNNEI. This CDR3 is CASQRGRSGTGELFF. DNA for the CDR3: TGTGCCAGCCAGAGGGGGCGTTCGGGCACCGGGGAGCTGTTTTTT.